This TCR beta chain was captured by sequencing in a study of blood T cell repertoires in COVID-19. Across the whole study: Acute and convalescent COVID-19 samples came from the United States, Italy and Spain. PBMCs, B-cell-depleted T cells, or T cells provided the cDNA or gDNA that made up the material.

In the authors' methods: The assay estimated nucleated cells by amplifying reference gene primers. Clones were sequenced by immunoSEQ multiplex PCR, and TCRdb holds only the in-frame ones, with some missing. V and J calls and clone size are given by that table; D and trimming were obtained from the DNA. The profile covers about 420,000 clones, with roughly 90% appearing a single time and roughly 0.84% taken by the ten largest. Trimming pared 3 bases from V and 4 bases from J, leaving 12 bases between. Germline CDR1 KGHSH, CDR2 LQKENI. This CDR3 has 15 amino acids. Seattle's enrolled individuals joined amid active infection and were then monitored longitudinally.

The V and J genes are TRBV18 and TRBJ2-2; the D gene is possibly TRBD1 (6 bases). This sequence originates from a man younger than 35 with COVID-19, enrolled during active disease. Sequencing was performed on peripheral blood. DNA for the CDR3: TGTGCCAGCTCACCTCTGGACAGTGGCACCGGGGAGCTGTTTTTT. It codes for CASSPLDSGTGELFF.